This T cell receptor beta chain was identified in a study of pediatric ulcerative colitis. Concerning this clone: Its antigen is unidentified.

Sequenced by immunoSEQ multiplex PCR; TCRdb stores in-frame clones only, minus some. The table lists tens of thousands of clones, over 80% of them singletons. Trimming at V came to 4 bases and at J to 2 bases, leaving 8 bases not matched to a gene. Germline-derived CDR1 and CDR2 are SGHNT and YYREEE (reference sequence). This CDR3 comprises 15 residues. Study-level results: Acute severe colitis showed lower rectal diversity from clonal expansions.

Sequencing used blood. The receptor was derived from a boy younger than 18 who was a control in a study of pediatric ulcerative colitis. V and J are TRBV5-4 and TRBJ2-5, with 7 positions matching TRBD1. CDR3 bases: TGTGCCAGCAGCGCGGTTCCGGGACAGCAAGAGACCCAGTACTTC. This sequence encodes CASSAVPGQQETQYF.